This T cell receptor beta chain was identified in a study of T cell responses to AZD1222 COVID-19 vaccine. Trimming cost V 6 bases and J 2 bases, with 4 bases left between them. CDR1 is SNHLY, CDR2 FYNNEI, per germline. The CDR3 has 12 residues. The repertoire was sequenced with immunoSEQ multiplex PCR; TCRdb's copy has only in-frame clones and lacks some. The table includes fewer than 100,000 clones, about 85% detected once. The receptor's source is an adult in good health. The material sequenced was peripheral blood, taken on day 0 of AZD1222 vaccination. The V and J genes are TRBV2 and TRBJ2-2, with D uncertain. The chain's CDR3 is CASRGNTGELFF. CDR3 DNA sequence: TGTGCCAGCAGGGGAAACACCGGGGAGCTGTTTTTT.